These 32 T cell receptor beta chains came from one sample sequenced in a study of T cell responses to AZD1222 COVID-19 vaccine. Measured with immunoSEQ multiplex PCR; TCRdb has only the in-frame clones, and not every one. Here the sample spans about 42,000 clones, around 89% being singletons. Sequencing was performed on peripheral blood, taken 28 days after the second AZD1222 dose. These receptor sequences come from an adult who received the AZD1222 COVID-19 vaccine.

The chain combines TRBV3-1 (or the pseudogene TRBV3-2) with TRBJ2-3; D call uncertain. The CDR3 extends over 16 amino acids. From germline, CDR1 is LGHDT and CDR2 YNNKEL (reference sequence). V lost 5 bases and J 1 base, leaving 16 bases between the germline ends. The CDR3 region has the DNA TGTGCCAGCAGCTCCCGGACCAAGGGTGGCACAGATACGCAGTATTTT. Protein sequence: CASSSRTKGGTDTQYF.

The chain links TRBV28 to TRBJ2-5; TRBD1 matches 8 bases. The CDR3 runs to 15 residues. The V and J ends lost 5 bases and 5 bases, in that order; junction bases with no gene match: 10. From germline, CDR1 is MDHEN and CDR2 SYDVKM. The CDR3 coding sequence is TGTGCCAGCAGTCCTGGGACAGGCCAGCGGGAGACCCAGTACTTC. The encoded protein is CASSPGTGQRETQYF.

The V gene is TRBV14, the J gene TRBJ2-1, with 11 bases aligning to TRBD1. Looked up from germline, CDR1 is SGHDN and CDR2 is FVKESK. This CDR3 is 15 amino acids long. V lost 5 bases to trimming and J lost 9 bases; unmatched junction nucleotides: 9. CDR3 nucleotide sequence: TGTGCCAGCAGCTATAGGACAGGGGGCTTCAGTGAGCAGTTCTTC. Translation: CASSYRTGGFSEQFF.

The V and J genes are TRBV5-4 and TRBJ2-6; possible D gene TRBD1, 6 bases. The CDR3 has 16 amino acids. Germline V lookup: CDR1 SGHNT, CDR2 YYREEE (reference sequence). V shed 4 bases and J shed 4 bases, with 15 bases lying between them. CDR3 loop: CASSPTVGAGANVLTF. The CDR3 DNA reads as TGTGCCAGCAGCCCCACCGTGGGGGCCGGGGCCAACGTCCTGACTTTC.

The chain links TRBV20-1 to TRBJ2-5; D not certain. Germline V gives CDR1 DFQATT, CDR2 SNEGSKA (reference sequence). The ends were cut back, 7 bases at V and 5 bases at J, with 11 bases in the middle. CDR3 length: 11 amino acids. The CDR3 bases are TGCAGTGTTCTATTAGGGGAGACCCAGTACTTC. Encoded protein: CSVLLGETQYF.

The chain carries TRBV6-5 and TRBJ2-7; 11 bases fit TRBD1. Germline V gives CDR1 MNHEY, CDR2 SVGAGI. The CDR3 spans 15 residues. The J segment lost 3 bases and the V segment lost 4 bases, leaving 5 bases of the junction unmatched. The CDR3 region is CASSWGQGGSYEQYF. As DNA, the CDR3 is TGTGCCAGCAGTTGGGGACAGGGGGGTAGCTACGAGCAGTACTTC.

This CDR3 reads CATSASTSGVTGELFF. As DNA, the CDR3 is TGTGCCACCAGTGCCTCGACTAGCGGGGTGACCGGGGAGCTGTTTTTT. The rearrangement links TRBV24-1 to TRBJ2-2; 11 nucleotides agree with TRBD2. This CDR3 has 16 residues. Germline assignment: CDR1 KGHDR and CDR2 SFDVKD. With 5 bases clipped from V and 5 bases from J, the junction kept 6 bases outside the gene matches.

This clone is labeled as medium-sized (0.01 to 0.1%). This chain connects TRBV5-4 to TRBJ2-3, with TRBD2 as a possible D gene (6 bases). Germline loops: CDR1 SGHNT, CDR2 YYREEE (reference sequence). The germline V and J ends were trimmed by 2 bases and 0 bases, with 10 bases remaining between them. This CDR3 has 15 residues. CDR3 residues: CASSLAGPSTDTQYF. The CDR3 DNA reads as TGTGCCAGCAGCTTAGCGGGCCCTAGCACAGATACGCAGTATTTT.

This clone was seen once. The chain has TRBV18 and TRBJ2-2; TRBD1 matches 10 bases. CDR1 and CDR2 from the germline V gene are KGHSH and LQKENI. V was clipped by 4 bases and J by 7 bases; unmatched bases: 6. The CDR3 is made up of 15 amino acids. CDR3 nucleotide sequence: TGTGCCAGCTCACTGGGACAGGGGATCAACGGGGAGCTGTTTTTT. Translation: CASSLGQGINGELFF.

The rearrangement uses TRBV27 and TRBJ2-6; 8 nucleotides agree with TRBD1. V gave up 6 bases and J gave up 0 bases; unmatched junction bases: 1. The CDR3 extends over 15 amino acids. CDR1 and CDR2 (germline): MNHEY, SMNVEV (reference sequence). The CDR3 is CASRGTGSGANVLTF. CDR3 bases: TGTGCCAGCAGGGGGACAGGCTCTGGGGCCAACGTCCTGACTTTC.

By sample share, this clone is medium-sized. The genes are TRBV5-4 and TRBJ1-6; D ambiguous. The CDR3 has 14 residues. Germline V gene sequence: CDR1 SGHNT, CDR2 YYREEE (reference sequence). V was shortened by 2 bases and J by 10 bases, with 13 bases between the two germline ends. The CDR3 coding sequence is TGTGCCAGCAGCTTCAACAGCCGGGAGTCACCCCTCCACTTT. It is translated as CASSFNSRESPLHF.

The rearrangement joins TRBV9 to TRBJ1-6; TRBD1 is a possible D gene (5 bases). With 3 bases removed from V and 7 bases from J, the gap between germline ends came to 14 bases. Looked up from germline, CDR1 is SGDLS and CDR2 is YYNGEE. The CDR3 runs 15 residues. The CDR3 coding sequence is TGTGCCAGCAGCGGACCGGGGCTGCTGAATTCACCCCTCCACTTT. Translated, it gives CASSGPGLLNSPLHF.

The V and J genes are TRBV5-1 and TRBJ1-2; possibly TRBD1 for D (6 bases). The ends were cut back, 0 bases at V and 4 bases at J, with 13 bases in the middle. The CDR3 totals 15 residues. Germline values: CDR1 SGHRS, CDR2 YFSETQ. The CDR3 spells CASSLGNTGIYGYTF. CDR3 coding DNA: TGCGCCAGCAGCTTGGGAAACACAGGGATCTATGGCTACACCTTC.

The chain employs TRBV18 and TRBJ1-5; 7 nucleotides line up with TRBD1. From germline, CDR1 is KGHSH and CDR2 LQKENI. This CDR3 has 14 amino acids. V shed 5 bases, J shed 3 bases, and the junction held 4 bases outside the gene matches. The CDR3 region is CASSRGQSNQPQHF. For the CDR3, the DNA is TGTGCCAGCTCAAGGGGACAGTCCAATCAGCCCCAGCATTTT.

This chain joins TRBV5-4 and TRBJ2-1, with D unclear. Germline CDR1 SGHNT, CDR2 YYREEE (reference sequence). V lost 4 bases to trimming and J lost 6 bases, with 14 bases between them. The CDR3 totals 14 residues. CDR3 sequence (DNA): TGTGCCAGCAGCGCCCGGGTGGAAGGCAATGAGCAGTTCTTC. Amino acids: CASSARVEGNEQFF.

This clone was detected only once. The chain has TRBV19 and TRBJ1-5; tentative D call: TRBD1 (6 bases). This CDR3 spans 16 amino acids. The V gene's germline CDR1 is LNHDA and CDR2 SQIVND (reference sequence). Trimming left V 4 bases short and J 2 bases short, with 15 bases between. The CDR3 protein is CASSSGGATGNQPQHF. The CDR3 bases are TGTGCCAGTAGTAGTGGGGGGGCGACGGGCAATCAGCCCCAGCATTTT.

The chain links TRBV18 to TRBJ2-5; D is perhaps TRBD1 (5 bases). CDR1 and CDR2 (germline): KGHSH, LQKENI. This CDR3 has 12 amino acids. V was trimmed by 4 bases and J by 5 bases, leaving 8 bases between them. The CDR3 reads CASSLQAETQYF. The CDR3 DNA reads TGTGCCAGCTCACTACAGGCGGAGACCCAGTACTTC.

This chain uses TRBV7-2 with TRBJ2-2, with D perhaps given as TRBD1 or TRBD2 (5 bases each). The CDR3 extends over 14 amino acids. Deletions cut 5 bases from V and 5 bases from J, with 12 bases between. CDR1 SGHTA and CDR2 FQGNSA come from the germline V gene. The CDR3 is CASSHRWGTGELFF. CDR3 nucleotides: TGTGCCAGCAGCCACCGGTGGGGGACCGGGGAGCTGTTTTTT.

This clone has just one count. The rearrangement uses TRBV14 and TRBJ1-1; the D gene is possibly TRBD1 (6 bases). CDR1 and CDR2 (germline): SGHDN, FVKESK. The V end was cut by 1 base, the J end by 6 bases, with 15 bases between. This CDR3 region has 15 residues. DNA for the CDR3: TGTGCCAGCAGCCAAGTCAGGGGCCCGGGGTCTGAAGCTTTCTTT. It encodes CASSQVRGPGSEAFF.

The chain is built from TRBV5-1 and TRBJ2-7; TRBD2 agrees at 7 bases. Germline CDR1 is SGHRS and CDR2 is YFSETQ. The CDR3 contains 14 residues. V was pared by 0 bases and J by 3 bases, with 3 bases of the junction left unmatched. The CDR3 bases are TGCGCCAGCAGCTTGGACGGGGAGGGCTACGAGCAGTACTTC. Protein sequence: CASSLDGEGYEQYF.

The chain joins TRBV5-1 to TRBJ2-1, with TRBD2 matching over 7 bases. Germline values: CDR1 SGHRS, CDR2 YFSETQ. This CDR3 region has 17 residues. Germline trimming cut 2 bases from V and 6 bases from J; bases unmatched to any gene: 14. The CDR3 coding sequence is TGCGCCAGCAGCTTCTCCCGGGCGGGGGAGGGCTTCAATGAGCAGTTCTTC. Its protein is CASSFSRAGEGFNEQFF.

The chain links TRBV5-5 to TRBJ2-5; either TRBD1 or TRBD2 may supply D (6 bases each). The CDR3 totals 16 residues. Trimming removed 4 bases at V and 7 bases at J, with 23 bases between. Germline V gene sequence: CDR1 SGHKS, CDR2 YYEKEE (reference sequence). CDR3 nucleotides: TGTGCCAGCAGCGGTAGCCGGCCGGGGGCTAGTGCGACCCAGTACTTC. Translated: CASSGSRPGASATQYF.

This chain connects TRBV29-1 to TRBJ1-1; perhaps TRBD1 as D (6 bases). The CDR3 loop spans 16 amino acids. Trimming pared 0 bases from V and 3 bases from J, leaving 17 bases between. In germline, CDR1 is SQVTM, CDR2 ANQGSEA. As DNA, the CDR3 is TGCAGCGTTGAAGATCGCGTGGGGGGCTGGGACACTGAAGCTTTCTTT. Amino acid sequence: CSVEDRVGGWDTEAFF.

The chain carries TRBV29-1 and TRBJ2-7, with 7 bases fitting TRBD1. CDR3 length: 14 amino acids. V lost 5 bases and J lost 2; bases outside the gene matches: 9. Germline CDR1 reads SQVTM; CDR2 reads ANQGSEA. This chain's CDR3 is CSVFTGTAAYEQYF. DNA for the CDR3: TGCAGCGTTTTCACCGGGACAGCCGCCTACGAGCAGTACTTC.

The V gene is TRBV12-3 or TRBV12-4, the J gene TRBJ1-5; D not certain. The V end lost 2 bases, the J end lost 6 bases, and 8 bases lay between the germline ends. The CDR3 contains 13 residues. The DNA of the CDR3 is TGTGCCAGCAGTTTACAGGAGCTTCAGCCCCAGCATTTT. Translation gives CASSLQELQPQHF.

The V gene is TRBV18, the J gene TRBJ2-7; maybe TRBD1 (5 bases). This CDR3 has 15 residues. Germline CDR1 and CDR2: KGHSH and LQKENI. The V end lost 2 bases, the J end lost 6 bases, and 17 bases lay between the germline ends. CDR3 DNA sequence: TGTGCCAGCTCACCAAGGGAAGGGGTAGTCGGCGAGCAGTACTTC. It specifies CASSPREGVVGEQYF. Using reference TRBV18 and TRBJ2-7 for the parts outside the CDR3, the full variable domain is NAGVMQNPRHLVRRRGQEARLRCSPMKGHSHVYWYRQLPEEGLKFMVYLQKENIIDESGMPKERFSAEFPKEGPSILRIQQVVRGDSAAYFCASSPREGVVGEQYFGPGTRLTVT.

The V and J genes are TRBV14 and TRBJ1-2, with TRBD1 as a possible D gene (6 bases). Per germline, CDR1 SGHDN and CDR2 FVKESK. CDR3 length equals 13 residues. The V end lost 4 bases, the J end lost 8 bases, and 14 bases lay between the germline ends. This CDR3 is CASSPRTEGGYTF. As DNA, the CDR3 is TGTGCCAGCAGCCCTCGGACAGAAGGGGGCTACACCTTC.

This chain uses TRBV19 with TRBJ2-2; D gene uncertain. The germline CDR1 and CDR2 sequences are LNHDA and SQIVND (reference sequence). Trimming shortened V by 7 bases and J by 2 bases, and 14 bases separated the two germline ends. The CDR3 consists of 15 residues. CDR3 region: CASTRRLINTGELFF. CDR3 nucleotides: TGTGCCAGTACTAGGCGGCTGATAAACACCGGGGAGCTGTTTTTT.

The chain recombines TRBV30 with TRBJ1-6; tentatively, D is TRBD1 (6 bases). In germline, CDR1 is GTSNPN, CDR2 SVGIG (reference sequence). The length of the CDR3 is 15 residues. V lost 0 bases and J lost 4, with 10 bases in between. Here the CDR3 reads CAWSVPTGYNSPLHF. The CDR3 DNA sequence: TGTGCCTGGAGTGTCCCGACAGGTTATAATTCACCCCTCCACTTT.

The chain couples TRBV5-1 to TRBJ2-7, with TRBD2 as a possible D gene (6 bases). CDR3 length equals 13 residues. The V end was cut by 4 bases, the J end by 6 bases, with 14 bases between. In germline, CDR1 is SGHRS, CDR2 YFSETQ. The DNA of the CDR3 is TGCGCCAGCAGCCGGACTACCACTCCCGAGCAGTACTTC. Protein product: CASSRTTTPEQYF.

The V and J genes are TRBV5-1 and TRBJ1-5; D perhaps matches TRBD1 (5 bases). With 5 bases removed from V and 4 bases from J, the gap between germline ends came to 19 bases. Germline CDR1 is SGHRS and CDR2 is YFSETQ. This CDR3 is 16 amino acids long. Here the CDR3 reads CASSFPGRKSNQPQHF. The CDR3 region has the DNA TGCGCCAGCAGTTTCCCGGGACGCAAGTCAAATCAGCCCCAGCATTTT.

V and J are TRBV5-5 and TRBJ2-6, with D possibly TRBD2 on 5 matching bases. Per the germline V gene, CDR1 is SGHKS and CDR2 is YYEKEE (reference sequence). The CDR3 has 14 residues. V dropped 5 bases and J dropped 0 bases, with 6 bases sitting between them. CDR3 DNA sequence: TGTGCCAGCAGTGGGAGCTCTGGGGCCAACGTCCTGACTTTC. It yields the protein CASSGSSGANVLTF. The whole variable domain, filled in from reference TRBV5-5 and TRBJ2-6, reads DAGVTQSPTHLIKTRGQQVTLRCSPISGHKSVSWYQQVLGQGPQFIFQYYEKEERGRGNFPDRFSARQFPNYSSELNVNALLLGDSALYLCASSGSSGANVLTFGAGSRLTVL.